This T cell receptor (beta chain) was captured in a study of T-cell reconstitution after alpha-beta-depleted transplantation in children. Construction of the TCRbeta library involved unique molecular identifiers. TCRdb ran MiXCR on the PCR reads and lists one entry per CDR3 protein. The sample gives about 610,000 distinct CDR3 sequences, roughly a tenth of which show up once; about 4.3% is in the top ten. Trimming shortened V by 7 bases and J by 5 bases, and 16 bases separated the two germline ends. Germline V gene data show CDR1 as SGDLS and CDR2 as YYNGEE. This CDR3 is 14 amino acids long. The sequences come from PBMCs from the stem cell graft donor, collected from the stem cell graft. The sequence derives from a human donor who donated a stem cell graft to a child with acute myeloid leukemia. V is TRBV9 and J is TRBJ1-5; TRBD1 might be the D (6 bases). In DNA form, the CDR3 reads TGTGCCAGCGGCGGAGCGGGGGCGGATCAGCCCCAGCATTTT. This encodes CASGGAGADQPQHF.